This T cell receptor beta chain was sequenced for a study of early T cells in non-severe SARS-CoV-2 infection. Study-level background: RNA in bulk from unsorted whole blood was sequenced, and chains were unpaired.

Germline V CDR1 and CDR2: SGHVS, FQNEAQ. The CDR3 is 14 amino acids. Study results and caveats: VDJdb matching favored anti-spike CD8 responses, missing private and CD4 specificities.

Unique molecular identifiers were added to individual cDNA molecules. MiXCR, run by TCRdb on the 5' RACE reads, gives a single entry per CDR3 protein. Of tens of thousands of distinct CDR3 sequences in the sample, roughly 4.5% were seen once. About this clonotype: Its antigen is not known. This may stem from a read error, because a much larger clone lies one nucleotide away.

Sample: whole blood. The chain joins TRBV7-8 to TRBJ2-5, with 11 bases fitting TRBD1. This clonotype was sampled from an adult who was a healthcare worker with PCR-confirmed SARS-CoV-2 infection or an uninfected control (not recorded which). The CDR3: CAGSRTGGLETQYF. The CDR3 nucleotides are TGTGCCGGCAGCAGGACAGGGGGCCTAGAGACCCAGTACTTC.